The source of this T cell receptor (beta chain) is a study of vaccination and CD4 T cells after COVID-19. The treatment is: approximately nine-day PBMC culture with coronavirus spike peptide pools or control peptides (ViraFEST assay). Roughly 2 million PBMCs per well were cultured with 8.5 to 10 IU/ml IL-2 and roughly 10 ug/ml peptide pools. Following culture for around eleven days, CD4+ T cells were isolated by negative selection. Germline V lookup: CDR1 MNHEY, CDR2 SMNVEV (reference sequence). This CDR3 has 12 amino acids. The V and J ends lost 6 bases and 8 bases, in that order; junction bases with no gene match: 5. This clonotype is medium-sized in the sample. The antigen remains unidentified. The Oncomine TCR Beta short-read assay was applied to DNA of cultured CD4+ T cells. TCRdb independently ran MiXCR on the PCR reads; one entry per CDR3 protein. The sample shows some 15,000 distinct CDR3 sequences, just over 20% of them seen only once.

The chain uses TRBV27 and TRBJ1-2; 8 positions match TRBD1. The input for sequencing was CD4+ T cells from blood, cultured in vitro, taken before SARS-CoV-2 vaccination. The sequence was obtained from a human donor who received a COVID-19 vaccine. The CDR3, as DNA: TGTGCCAGCAGCCCGACAGGGGACGGCTACACCTTC. Protein: CASSPTGDGYTF.